These 17 T cell receptor beta chains were sequenced from one sample in a study of blood T cell repertoires in COVID-19. Only in-frame clones appear in the TCRdb table, and some are missing; sequencing was by immunoSEQ multiplex PCR. The table has about 280,000 clones, about 91% seen once; the top ten hold around 2.8%. Input material: PBMCs or T cells enriched from blood (not recorded which). Receptors were obtained from a man aged 35-49 years who had been exposed to COVID-19.

As concerns this clone: Other DNA variants within this sample encode the same CDR3. V usage is TRBV4-3 and J usage is TRBJ2-5; 7 bases map to TRBD2. V was clipped by 1 base and J by 4 bases; unmatched bases: 6. The CDR3 length is 15 residues. Germline V lookup: CDR1 LGHNA, CDR2 YSLEER. The CDR3 region has the DNA TGCGCCAGCAGCCAAGGGGGCGGGAGTAGAGAGACCCAGTACTTC. It translates to CASSQGGGSRETQYF.

This clone came up once. The chain employs TRBV30 and TRBJ1-1; D possibly corresponds to TRBD1 (6 bases). Germline CDR1 is GTSNPN and CDR2 is SVGIG (reference sequence). This CDR3 has 14 amino acids. Trimming left V 1 base short and J 9 bases short, with 18 bases between. Here the CDR3 reads CAWSDETGRGKAFF. The CDR3 region has the DNA TGTGCCTGGAGTGATGAAACAGGGAGAGGGAAAGCTTTCTTT.

The rearrangement joins TRBV3-1 (or the pseudogene TRBV3-2) to TRBJ2-2, with 7 bases fitting TRBD2. V gave up 5 bases and J gave up 0 bases; unmatched junction bases: 12. CDR1 and CDR2 (germline): LGHDT, YNNKEL (reference sequence). This CDR3 is built from 18 residues. CDR3 in DNA: TGTGCCAGCAGCGCTAGTGAGTTAGCGGGTACGAACACCGGGGAGCTGTTTTTT. It codes for CASSASELAGTNTGELFF.

The chain joins TRBV7-3 to TRBJ2-3; D not resolved. The V and J ends lost 2 bases and 0 bases respectively, with 3 bases between them. The CDR3 has 13 residues. Germline V gives CDR1 SGHTA, CDR2 FQGTGA. DNA for the CDR3: TGTGCCAGCAGCTTACAGAGCACAGATACGCAGTATTTT. This translates into CASSLQSTDTQYF. Based on the CDR3 plus reference TRBV7-3 and TRBJ2-3, the full variable domain is GAGVSQTPSNKVTEKGKYVELRCDPISGHTALYWYRQSLGQGPEFLIYFQGTGAADDSGLPNDRFFAVRPEGSVSTLKIQRTERGDSAVYLCASSLQSTDTQYFGPGTRLTVL.

The V call is TRBV12-3 or TRBV12-4, the J call TRBJ2-7; 8 nucleotides agree with TRBD1. J gave up 5 bases and V 7 bases, and 7 bases lay outside the gene matches. The CDR3 has 13 residues. CDR3 sequence: CASTRGQGHEQYF. DNA for the CDR3: TGTGCCAGCACCCGCGGACAGGGTCACGAGCAGTACTTC.

In DNA form, the CDR3 reads TGTGCCTATGCCCGAGGCGGTAACCTAAATGGGCAGTACTTC. It is translated as CAYARGGNLNGQYF. The V call is TRBV30, the J call TRBJ2-7; D gene unclear. V lost 7 bases and J 9 bases, leaving 25 bases between the germline ends. Germline V gene data show CDR1 as GTSNPN and CDR2 as SVGIG (reference sequence). The length of the CDR3 is 14 residues. The whole variable domain, filled in from reference TRBV30 and TRBJ2-7, reads SQTIHQWPATLVQPVGSPLSLECTVEGTSNPNLYWYRQAAGRGLQLLFYSVGIGQISSEVPQNLSASRPQDRQFILSSKKLLLSDSGFYLCAYARGGNLNGQYFGPGTRLTVT.

The count of this clone is one. The V gene is TRBV25-1, the J gene TRBJ1-1; the D is unclear. The CDR3 extends over 13 amino acids. The V end lost 4 bases, the J end lost 4 bases, and 10 bases lay between the germline ends. Germline V gives CDR1 MGHDK, CDR2 SYGVNS. The CDR3 reads CASSGAGVTEAFF. Written as DNA, the CDR3 is TGTGCCAGCAGTGGGGCAGGTGTCACTGAAGCTTTCTTT.

This clone was recorded once. The rearrangement links TRBV7-9 to TRBJ1-4; 9 nucleotides align to TRBD1. This CDR3 region has 17 residues. Germline lookup yields CDR1 SEHNR and CDR2 FQNEAQ (reference sequence). With 4 bases clipped from V and 3 bases from J, the junction kept 9 bases outside the gene matches. The CDR3 DNA reads as TGTGCCAGCAGCTCCACACAACAGGGGGCACCTAATGAAAAACTGTTTTTT. Translation: CASSSTQQGAPNEKLFF.

This sequence joins TRBV2 and TRBJ1-5; no clear D. Germline loops: CDR1 SNHLY, CDR2 FYNNEI. CDR3 size: 11 residues. V dropped 7 bases and J dropped 11 bases, with 12 bases sitting between them. As DNA, the CDR3 is TGTGCCAGCAAGTCCGGGTTGGCCCAGCATTTT. Protein product: CASKSGLAQHF.

The chain employs TRBV9 and TRBJ2-1; TRBD2 aligns across 9 bases. V lost 4 bases and J lost 5; bases outside the gene matches: 7. Germline V gene lookup returns CDR1 SGDLS and CDR2 YYNGEE. The CDR3 is 15 amino acids. The CDR3 protein is CASSRLAGVNNEQFF. CDR3 coding DNA: TGTGCCAGCAGCCGATTAGCGGGAGTCAACAATGAGCAGTTCTTC.

V gene TRBV7-2 combines with J gene TRBJ2-1; TRBD1 matches at 7 bases. Germline loops: CDR1 SGHTA, CDR2 FQGNSA. Trimming at V came to 3 bases and at J to 5 bases, leaving 4 bases not matched to a gene. CDR3 length: 14 residues. For the CDR3, the DNA is TGTGCCAGCAGCTTTGGGACAGTAGACAATGAGCAGTTCTTC. Amino acid sequence: CASSFGTVDNEQFF. Supplemented by reference TRBV7-2 and TRBJ2-1, the full variable domain reads GAGVSQSPSNKVTEKGKDVELRCDPISGHTALYWYRQSLGQGLEFLIYFQGNSAPDKSGLPSDRFSAERTGGSVSTLTIQRTQQEDSAVYLCASSFGTVDNEQFFGPGTRLTVL.

The J gene is TRBJ2-4, the V gene TRBV29-1; TRBD2 matches 8 bases. The CDR3 runs 13 residues. Trimming removed 0 bases from V and 5 bases from J; junction bases left unmatched: 0. Germline V CDR1 and CDR2: SQVTM, ANQGSEA. This CDR3 is CSVEERGENIQYF. For the CDR3, the DNA is TGCAGCGTTGAAGAGCGGGGGGAAAACATTCAGTACTTC.

V gene TRBV4-2 combines with J gene TRBJ2-1; 9 bases fit TRBD2. V lost 4 bases, J lost 4 bases, and 11 bases stayed unmatched. This CDR3 spans 17 amino acids. Germline loops: CDR1 LGHNA, CDR2 YNFKEQ. The CDR3 here is CASSRGPRLAGYNEQFF. Written as DNA, the CDR3 is TGTGCCAGCAGCCGGGGGCCTCGGCTAGCGGGATACAATGAGCAGTTCTTC.

The chain couples TRBV4-3 to TRBJ2-2; D not resolved. The CDR3 contains 14 residues. Trimming shortened V by 2 bases and J by 0 bases, and 4 bases separated the two germline ends. Germline assignment: CDR1 LGHNA and CDR2 YSLEER. The CDR3 sequence is CASSQSTNTGELFF. In DNA, the CDR3 is TGCGCCAGCAGCCAATCCACGAACACCGGGGAGCTGTTTTTT.

DNA of the CDR3: TGCGCCAGCAGCCCACGGACTAGCGTCAATGAGCAGTTCTTC. It yields the protein CASSPRTSVNEQFF. V usage is TRBV4-3 and J usage is TRBJ2-1, with 9 bases fitting TRBD2. Per germline, CDR1 LGHNA and CDR2 YSLEER. The ends lost 4 bases at V and 6 bases at J; junction bases unmatched: 4. The length of the CDR3 is 14 residues.

V and J are TRBV7-2 and TRBJ2-3; TRBD2 matches at 9 bases. Germline lookup yields CDR1 SGHTA and CDR2 FQGNSA. The trim removed 6 bases at V and 0 bases at J, leaving 7 bases unmatched. The CDR3 spans 16 residues. The DNA of the CDR3 is TGTGCCAGCAGTCCTAGCGGGACGTCTAGCACAGATACGCAGTATTTT. Its protein is CASSPSGTSSTDTQYF.

This chain joins TRBV10-3 and TRBJ1-5; unclear D gene. The CDR3 runs to 14 residues. V lost 0 bases and J 6 bases, leaving 9 bases between the germline ends. Per germline, CDR1 ENHRY and CDR2 SYGVKD. The CDR3 protein is CAISESYGGQPQHF. CDR3 sequence (DNA): TGTGCCATCAGTGAGTCTTATGGCGGTCAGCCCCAGCATTTT.